This T cell receptor (beta chain) originates from a study of CD8 T cells in Susac syndrome. RNA amounts of roughly 0.45 to 1 ug underwent reverse transcription with random hexamers. The immunoSEQ assay covered 54 Vbeta and 13 Jbeta segments for CDR3. TCRdb reanalysed the immunoSEQ multiplex PCR reads using MiXCR and keeps one entry per CDR3 protein. The repertoire has some 200,000 distinct CDR3 sequences, about 95% of them found once; the top ten carry 0.095%. CD8+ and CD4+ T cells circulating in blood were sequenced for TCR beta. V lost 3 bases and J 7 bases, leaving 16 bases between the germline ends. CDR1 and CDR2 (germline): LGHNA, YNFKEQ. The CDR3 is made up of 14 amino acids.

This chain joins TRBV4-2 and TRBJ2-7; the D gene is possibly TRBD1 (5 bases). The sample taken for sequencing was CD4+ T cells from PBMCs. The source is a human donor with multiple sclerosis. The CDR3 protein is CASSHRPQVLEQYF. CDR3 coding DNA: TGTGCCAGCAGCCACCGACCACAGGTGTTAGAGCAGTACTTC.